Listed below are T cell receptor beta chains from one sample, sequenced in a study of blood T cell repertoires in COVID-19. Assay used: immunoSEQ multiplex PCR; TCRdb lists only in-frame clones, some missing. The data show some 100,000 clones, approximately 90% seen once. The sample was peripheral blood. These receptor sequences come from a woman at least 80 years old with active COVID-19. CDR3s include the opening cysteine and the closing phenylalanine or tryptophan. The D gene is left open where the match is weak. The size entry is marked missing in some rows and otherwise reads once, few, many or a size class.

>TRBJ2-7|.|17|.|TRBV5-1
CASSLGPGGRDPYEQYF
TGCGCCAGCAGCTTGGGCCCCGGGGGGCGGGACCCCTACGAGCAGTACTTC
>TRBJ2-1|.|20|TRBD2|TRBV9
CASSVVGLGTSGRDYNEQFF
TGTGCCAGCAGCGTAGTAGGGCTGGGGACTAGCGGGAGGGACTACAATGAGCAGTTCTTC
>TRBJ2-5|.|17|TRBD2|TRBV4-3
CASSQDTTSGLKETQYF
TGCGCCAGCAGCCAAGATACGACTAGCGGACTAAAAGAGACCCAGTACTTC
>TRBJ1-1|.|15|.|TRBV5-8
CASSGKTDLNTEAFF
TGTGCCAGCAGCGGAAAGACAGACCTGAACACTGAAGCTTTCTTT
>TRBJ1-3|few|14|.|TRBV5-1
CASSEGGSGNTIYF
TGCGCCAGCAGTGAAGGGGGCTCTGGAAACACCATATATTTT
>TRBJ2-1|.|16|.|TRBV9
CASSGRVTLSYNEQFF
TGTGCCAGCAGCGGCCGGGTAACCCTCTCCTACAATGAGCAGTTCTTC
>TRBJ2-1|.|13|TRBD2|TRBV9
CASTSGSHHEQFF
TGTGCCAGTACTAGCGGGAGTCACCATGAGCAGTTCTTC
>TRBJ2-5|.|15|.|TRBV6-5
CASSYPGTHQETQYF
TGTGCCAGCAGTTATCCCGGGACACACCAAGAGACCCAGTACTTC
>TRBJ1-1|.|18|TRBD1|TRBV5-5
CASSLGAGGNPKDTEAFF
TGTGCCAGCAGCTTGGGGGCAGGGGGCAACCCAAAAGACACTGAAGCTTTCTTT
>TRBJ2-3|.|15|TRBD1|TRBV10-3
CAISPSRGPGDTQYF
TGTGCCATCAGCCCGAGCAGGGGGCCGGGAGATACGCAGTATTTT
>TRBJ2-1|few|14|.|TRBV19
CASSIMFENNEQFF
TGTGCCAGTAGTATAATGTTTGAGAACAATGAGCAGTTCTTC
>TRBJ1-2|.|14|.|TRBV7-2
CASSLRGPMWGYTF
TGTGCCAGCAGCTTGCGGGGCCCTATGTGGGGCTACACCTTC
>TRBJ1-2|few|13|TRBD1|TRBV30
CAWVGQTDGSYTF
TGTGCCTGGGTGGGACAGACGGATGGGAGCTACACCTTC
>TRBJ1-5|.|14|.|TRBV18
CASSPAAGYQPQHF
TGTGCCAGCTCACCGGCGGCAGGGTATCAGCCCCAGCATTTT
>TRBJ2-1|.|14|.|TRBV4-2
CASNGGDAYNEQFF
TGTGCCAGCAACGGGGGAGACGCCTACAATGAGCAGTTCTTC
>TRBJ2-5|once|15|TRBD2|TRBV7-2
CASSSAGASQETQYF
TGTGCCAGCAGCTCAGCGGGAGCCAGCCAAGAGACCCAGTACTTC
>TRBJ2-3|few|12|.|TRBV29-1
CSVATSTDTQYF
TGCAGCGTTGCGACTAGCACAGATACGCAGTATTTT
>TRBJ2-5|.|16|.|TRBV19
CASSIVSPAASETQYF
TGTGCCAGTAGTATAGTTTCCCCTGCGGCCTCGGAGACCCAGTACTTC
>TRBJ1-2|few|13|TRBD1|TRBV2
CASSETGGDGYTF
TGTGCCAGCAGTGAGACAGGGGGCGATGGCTACACCTTC
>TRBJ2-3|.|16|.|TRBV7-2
CASSLMGRGSTDTQYF
TGTGCCAGCAGCTTAATGGGCAGGGGAAGCACAGATACGCAGTATTTT
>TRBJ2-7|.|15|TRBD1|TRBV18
CASSPSTGKANEQYF
TGTGCCAGCTCACCATCGACAGGGAAAGCAAACGAGCAGTACTTC
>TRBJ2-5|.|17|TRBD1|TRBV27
CASSLSIPGQGLETQYF
TGTGCCAGCAGTTTATCGATTCCGGGACAGGGGTTAGAGACCCAGTACTTC
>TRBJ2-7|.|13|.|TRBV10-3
CAISEFWSYEQYF
TGTGCCATCAGTGAATTCTGGAGCTACGAGCAGTACTTC
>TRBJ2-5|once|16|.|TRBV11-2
CASSPFLAGHQETQYF
TGTGCCAGCAGCCCATTTCTGGCGGGACACCAAGAGACCCAGTACTTC
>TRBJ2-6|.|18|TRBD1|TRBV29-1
CSVEDPGQGASGANVLTF
TGCAGCGTTGAAGATCCGGGACAGGGGGCTTCTGGGGCCAACGTCCTGACTTTC
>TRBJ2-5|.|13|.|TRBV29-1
CSVQRTAQETQYF
TGCAGCGTTCAACGGACAGCCCAAGAGACCCAGTACTTC
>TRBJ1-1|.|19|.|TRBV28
CASSSRQAFALRGNTEAFF
TGTGCCAGCAGTTCCCGACAGGCCTTCGCTCTGAGGGGGAACACTGAAGCTTTCTTT
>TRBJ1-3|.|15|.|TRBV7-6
CASSYQRLSGNTIYF
TGTGCCAGCAGCTATCAGCGTCTCTCTGGAAACACCATATATTTT
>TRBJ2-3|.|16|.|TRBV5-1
CASSLPGALGADTQYF
TGCGCCAGCAGCTTACCAGGGGCCCTAGGGGCAGATACGCAGTATTTT
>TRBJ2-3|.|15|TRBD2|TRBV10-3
CAISGTSGMSDTQYF
TGTGCCATCAGTGGGACTAGCGGGATGTCAGATACGCAGTATTTT
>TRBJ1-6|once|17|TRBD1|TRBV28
CASSLEQGALYNSPLHF
TGTGCCAGCAGTCTTGAACAGGGGGCACTTTATAATTCACCCCTCCACTTT
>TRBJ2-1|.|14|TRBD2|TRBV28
CASSLWGGANEQFF
TGTGCCAGCAGTTTGTGGGGAGGGGCCAATGAGCAGTTCTTC
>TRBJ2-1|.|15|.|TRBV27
CASSLVNRNWDEQFF
TGTGCCAGCAGTTTAGTCAACAGGAACTGGGATGAGCAGTTCTTC
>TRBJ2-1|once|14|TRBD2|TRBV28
CASSSGDPNNEQFF
TGTGCCAGCAGCAGCGGGGACCCCAACAATGAGCAGTTCTTC
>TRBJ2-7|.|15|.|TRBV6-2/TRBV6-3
CASSSPGHPVYEQYF
TGTGCCAGCAGTTCACCGGGACACCCTGTCTACGAGCAGTACTTC
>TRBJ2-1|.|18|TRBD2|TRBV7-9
CASSPLPGLAGGDNEQFF
TGTGCCAGCAGCCCCCTCCCCGGACTAGCGGGGGGGGACAATGAGCAGTTCTTC
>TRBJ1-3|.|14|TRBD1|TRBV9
CASSEGGLGNTIYF
TGTGCCAGCAGCGAAGGGGGCTTGGGAAACACCATATATTTT
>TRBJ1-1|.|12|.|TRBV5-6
CASSSMNTEAFF
TGTGCCAGCAGCTCCATGAACACTGAAGCTTTCTTT
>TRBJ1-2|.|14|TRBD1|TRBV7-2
CASSFRGRSYGYTF
TGTGCCAGCAGCTTTAGGGGGCGCAGCTATGGCTACACCTTC
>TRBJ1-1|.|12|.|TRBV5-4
CASSFGPTEAFF
TGTGCCAGCAGCTTTGGCCCCACTGAAGCTTTCTTT
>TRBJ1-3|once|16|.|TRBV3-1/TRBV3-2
CASSLYREGAGNTIYF
TGTGCCAGCAGCCTATACAGGGAGGGAGCTGGAAACACCATATATTTT
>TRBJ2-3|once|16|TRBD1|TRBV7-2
CASSLEGQPRTDTQYF
TGTGCCAGCAGCCTCGAGGGACAGCCTCGCACAGATACGCAGTATTTT
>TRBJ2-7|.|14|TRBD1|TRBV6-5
CASSHGTGPYEQYF
TGTGCCAGCAGTCATGGGACAGGCCCCTACGAGCAGTACTTC
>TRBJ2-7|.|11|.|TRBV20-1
CSARAGNEQYF
TGCAGTGCTAGGGCAGGCAACGAGCAGTACTTC